This TCR beta chain was sequenced for a study of tumor-infiltrating lymphocytes in primary liver carcinoma. Study-wide context: Participating patients were men and women between 30 and 69 years old. Lesions, classed as T1-T3 N0M0, spanned roughly 4.2 to 11 cm across. Study-level points and caveats: Paired tumor-adjacent and tumor-blood samples overlapped less than tumor region pairs did.

Synthesis of TCR beta cDNA was carried out from 500 ng total RNA with a constant-region primer. What produced the TCR beta libraries was three nested multiplex PCR rounds using slightly modified ARM-PCR. Rounds one and two of PCR, each of around 11 cycles, were primed with TRBV1-TRBV30 forward primers and a C-beta reverse primer. TCRdb re-called the multiplex PCR reads through MiXCR, storing one row per CDR3 protein. Here the sample spans tens of thousands of distinct CDR3 sequences, 55% to 85% being singletons. Co-extracting RNA and DNA was done with about 20-34 mg of unsorted bulk tissue as input. Of note for this clonotype: Its antigen is unknown. Compared with germline, one end of the junction differs, possibly owing to a read error.

The V gene's germline CDR1 is MDHEN and CDR2 SYDVKM. This CDR3 contains 14 residues. The sample was liver tumor tissue from sampling region 1. The subset: tumor region T1, superior pole. This clonotype originated in a man in his forties with primary liver carcinoma and hepatitis B virus infection. The chain uses TRBV28 and TRBJ1-1, with D hard to call. The CDR3 loop is CANSFARMNTEAFF. CDR3 coding DNA: TGTGCCAACAGTTTCGCCAGGATGAACACTGAAGCTTTCTTT.